This entry is about one T cell receptor beta chain. Its target antigen remains unknown. The record has no base qualities; no much larger clone is one base away. The data originate from a study of cytomegalovirus exposure and HLA in healthy donors (dated by TCRdb to about 2017). A note on the overall study: An earlier analysis of some 600 of the donors reported over 250 Gb of sequence data and around 100 million unique TCR beta sequences obtained from around 190 million T cells. An early release that covered some 630 HLA-typed donors contained approximately 300 gigabases of sequencing data and tens of millions of unique TCR sequences. Among the roughly 400 genotyped donors, 81% belonged to the genetic ancestry cluster associated with self-reported Caucasian donors. The aim of the study was to test whether cataloging public T cell receptors could identify signatures of past pathogen exposure. Using immunosequencing, the study profiled T cell repertoires from 500 to 800 subjects and related those repertoires to cytomegalovirus serostatus. A separate validation cohort of roughly 120 different subjects was used in addition to the approximately 640-subject first cohort. High-throughput TCR immunosequencing, statistical association of individual TCRs with disease status, and machine learning were combined to predict cytomegalovirus infection status. To study patterns of TCR occurrence, a later analysis re-analyzed previously published TCR beta repertoires from several hundred donors and added high-resolution HLA genotyping. Rather than drawing on any new phenotypic data, the later analysis identified candidate immune exposures from TCR beta sequences and the way those sequences occurred across donors. To decide whether each TCR beta V gene segment behaved as functional or pseudogenic, an earlier analysis of approximately 590 of the donors relied on high-throughput TCR beta sequencing. Donor age, sex, ethnicity and CMV serostatus were compiled alongside the repertoire data. A later genetic analysis took genome-wide SNP genotypes for about 55% of the 666 donors and used that subset as a discovery cohort. Every discovery cohort repertoire had been produced on one sequencing platform. Both class I and class II loci were covered by HLA typing, at four-digit resolution. The number of donors typed differed by locus, with 629-630 for A, B, C, DRB1 and DQB1, roughly 520 for DQA1, approximately 570 for DPA1, and 400 to 490 for DPB1. Roughly 5 DR-DQ haplotypes were handled as single units for association and clustering, since linkage in the cohort was strong. Across some 400 genotyped donors of the cohort, an average of about 240,000 unique TCR beta nucleotide sequences per donor were sequenced, and roughly 20% of those sequences were non-productive.

Library preparation was by the immunoSEQ multiplex PCR assay. For the multiplex PCR, a mixture combining 60 forward primers for TCR Vbeta segments and 13 reverse primers for TCR Jbeta segments was used. Amplification of the CDR3 region of rearranged TCR beta genes was performed with a multiplex PCR assay on genomic DNA. The amplified TCR beta libraries were sequenced on the Illumina HiSeq System as 87-base-pair reads. The source study handled its data this way. Across the 640 or so repertoires, a later analysis counted roughly 84 million unique TCR beta chains, 9.5 million to 13 million of which were shared by at least two donors. Raw reads were error-corrected and collapsed into unique sequences with a nearest-neighbor algorithm that merged closely related sequences to remove PCR and sequencing errors. V, D and J gene segments were assigned by aligning CDR3 sequences to IMGT reference sequences. For a sequence to be retained, a match of at least six nucleotides to both a V gene segment and a J gene segment was required. Rearrangements were called productive when the CDR3 lacked stop codons and stayed in frame with V and J; all others were non-productive. Following IMGT convention, CDR3 was defined as the stretch from the second conserved V-encoded cysteine to the conserved J-encoded phenylalanine. The earlier analysis of about 620 of the donors excluded sequences that lacked an unambiguous match to a single V gene segment. An earlier analysis of 500 to 600 of the donors classified V segments as functional when productive rearrangements were above 56.7% and as segregating when the standard deviation between donors was above 5%. To diagnose cytomegalovirus status from the catalog of TCR beta chain sequences, a statistical classification framework was built. A later analysis assigned V and J genes by comparing TCR nucleotide sequences with IMGT/GENE-DB human TR gene sequences. In a later analysis, CDR3 sequences and most-parsimonious VDJ recombination scenarios were assigned using the TCRdist pipeline. A later analysis defined each TCR beta chain by its CDR3 amino acid sequence plus V-gene family, and excluded reads lacking a unique V-gene family. To address suspected cross-contamination and a sequencing artifact, a later analysis removed around 600 highly shared, low-generation-probability nucleotide sequences. For each public chain, a later analysis derived a clonal expansion index from normalized ranks of inferred template counts within each repertoire. Generation probabilities in a later analysis came from a VDJ recombination model fitted to out-of-frame rearrangements, and those results were checked against IGoR. A later analysis scored TCR-TCR, TCR-HLA and TCR-CMV co-occurrence with hypergeometric tests, applying a repertoire-size bias correction to TCR pairs. False discovery rates were estimated in a later analysis by permuting HLA or CMV assignments 20 times. A later analysis grouped co-occurring TCRs with DBSCAN, adding TCRdist sequence similarity when clustering within HLA-allele-positive subsets. Co-occurrence clustering excluded repertoires with fewer than 30,000 or more than 120,000 public chains, plus five with anomalous nucleotide sharing. TCRdb holds this immuneACCESS table with in-frame rearrangements only. Some clones are missing; in checked studies, unresolved V genes explain under half, and the rest has no known cause. The V and J calls and clone size were taken over from that table, and D and trimming were inferred from the DNA. The sample table contains over 110,000 clones; only one count was recorded for approximately 82% of them. Under 10% of the sample lies in the top ten.

The cohort comprised more than 550 healthy bone marrow donors. Cohort members were all nominally healthy when sampled, although unrecorded immune exposures were likely present. The donor tested CMV seropositive and was one of the 289 seropositive cohort members. A peripheral blood sample was provided by each donor, and peripheral blood mononuclear cells were used for TCR beta sequencing. Genomic DNA was extracted from the blood cell samples with the Qiagen DNeasy Blood Extraction Kit. The CDR3 runs 15 amino acids, cysteine and phenylalanine included. Of all the DNA, just the CDR3 is kept, 45 bases in frame from base 1. V trim: 2 bases; J trim: 6 bases; unmatched bases: 8. The germline V gene (reference sequence) specifies SGHNT as CDR1 and YYREEE as CDR2. General findings and caveats noted by the study authors: Because counts were too low, some 16 rarely observed V segments, including chromosome 9 orphons, were excluded from the earlier analysis of under 650 of the donors. Some IMGT-functional V segments, including TRBV6-2 and TRBV6-3, could not be told apart with the 87-base-pair reads, so those segments were excluded. A few of the identified cytomegalovirus-associated TCR beta chains were confirmed in vitro to be specific for cytomegalovirus antigens. Compared with the roughly 670-donor mean, donors in an Asian-associated ancestry cluster had fewer N-insertions in productive TCRs, according to a later genetic analysis. Assigning TCR associations to individual alleles was difficult when HLA alleles, especially DR and DQ, strongly co-occurred. According to a later analysis, parvovirus B19, influenza, CMV and Epstein-Barr virus appeared linked to several top co-occurrence clusters. A later analysis found that HLA-associated TCR beta chains were more clonally expanded and had lower generation probabilities than equally common non-associated chains. In this cohort, only TCR beta chains were sequenced, and detectable features were limited by the absence of alpha or paired-chain data. Most TCR sequences were seen in very few donors, while some public TCRs were found in many individuals. HLA typing was unavailable for some donors at each locus, so association tests used only the typed subset. A further reported finding was that TCR beta sequences accurately predicted the HLA-A and HLA-B alleles for most subjects in the first cohort. The classifier was reported to diagnose cytomegalovirus status with high specificity and sensitivity in both the original and validation cohorts. The presence/absence analyses assumed that sequencing depth was roughly uniform across donors, and that assumption may not be true. An association between a missense DCLRE1C variant and V-gene and J-gene trimming of TCR beta chains was found in a later genetic analysis and replicated in an independent cohort. A total of 150 to 200 TCR beta chains were listed by the study as associated with cytomegalovirus. In a later analysis, around 17,000 TCR beta sequences were associated with specific HLA alleles at a false discovery rate of 0.05. A group of highly shared sequence variants was considered likely to be a technical artifact of the sequencing pipeline. A later analysis found that TCR association rates varied across HLA loci, with DRB1 alleles showing the most associated TCRs and HLA-C alleles the fewest. Correlated functional status among segregating V segments might be attributable to linkage disequilibrium, but an unknown experimental factor could not be ruled out. It was suggested by the authors that the approach could potentially be generalized to other disease states and immunological phenotypes. Immune exposure information for the cohort was limited to CMV serostatus. A later analysis found that most CMV-associated TCR beta chains appeared HLA-restricted, with HLA associations seemingly driven largely by CMV exposure. An earlier analysis of approximately 600 of the donors showed that most TCR beta V segments appeared in productive rearrangements either about 90% or about 30% of the time, which broadly matched IMGT annotations.

The sequenced material came from PBMCs. The receptor's source is a woman in her sixties in good health and CMV-seropositive. The chain links TRBV5-4 with TRBJ2-3; 8 of the junction bases match TRBD2. Here the CDR3 is given as CASSFMAGGADTQYF. The DNA sequence is given as TGTGCCAGCAGCTTCATGGCGGGAGGAGCTGATACGCAGTATTTT.